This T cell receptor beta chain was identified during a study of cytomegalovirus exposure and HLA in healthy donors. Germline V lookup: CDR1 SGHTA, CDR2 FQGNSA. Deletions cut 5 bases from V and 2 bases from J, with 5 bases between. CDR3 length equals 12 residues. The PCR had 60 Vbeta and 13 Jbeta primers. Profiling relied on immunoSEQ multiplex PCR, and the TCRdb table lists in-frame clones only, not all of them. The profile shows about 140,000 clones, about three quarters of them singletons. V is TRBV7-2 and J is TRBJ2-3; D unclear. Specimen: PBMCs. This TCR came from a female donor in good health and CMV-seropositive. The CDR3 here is CASSPYTDTQYF. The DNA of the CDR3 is TGTGCCAGCAGCCCTTACACAGATACGCAGTATTTT. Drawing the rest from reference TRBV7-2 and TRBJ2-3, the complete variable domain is GAGVSQSPSNKVTEKGKDVELRCDPISGHTALYWYRQSLGQGLEFLIYFQGNSAPDKSGLPSDRFSAERTGGSVSTLTIQRTQQEDSAVYLCASSPYTDTQYFGPGTRLTVL.